Listed here are 20 T cell receptor beta chains from one sample, sequenced in a study of cytomegalovirus exposure and HLA in healthy donors. The PCR ran on 60 Vbeta and 13 Jbeta primers. TCRdb's copy holds only in-frame clones and misses some; the assay was immunoSEQ multiplex PCR. This sample has tens of thousands of clones, with 78% found just once. Sequences were obtained from PBMCs. The receptors come from a woman aged 40 to 50 in good health and CMV-seropositive.

This rearrangement joins TRBV6-1 to TRBJ1-2; 8 bases align to TRBD1. The length of the CDR3 is 15 residues. Trimming cost V 4 bases and J 6 bases; bases outside gene matches: 10. The germline V gene has CDR1 MNHNS and CDR2 SASEGT. The CDR3: CASSGYGRQGHGYTF. Written as DNA, the CDR3 is TGTGCCAGCAGTGGTTACGGCCGACAGGGGCATGGCTACACCTTC.

V usage is TRBV6-5 and J usage is TRBJ2-3; 8 nucleotides line up with TRBD2. V was pared by 11 bases and J by 3 bases, with 7 bases of the junction left unmatched. Germline V gene data show CDR1 as MNHEY and CDR2 as SVGAGI. CDR3 length: 13 amino acids. CDR3 amino acids: CAPNPGGTDTQYF. The CDR3 region has the DNA TGTGCCCCCAATCCGGGGGGGACAGATACGCAGTATTTT.

The count of this clone is one. CDR3 protein: CASSQRQKKYTF. CDR3 DNA sequence: TGTGCCAGCAGTCAACGACAGAAAAAATACACCTTC. The V and J genes are TRBV6-5 and TRBJ1-2; a weak D match, TRBD1 (5 bases). V was cut by 5 bases and J by 11 bases, with 15 bases left in between. Germline CDR1 is MNHEY and CDR2 is SVGAGI. The CDR3 sequence is 12 residues long.

This clone was detected only a few times. The chain links TRBV6-1 to TRBJ1-1, with 7 bases that match TRBD1. V shed 6 bases, J shed 2 bases, and the junction held 3 bases outside the gene matches. The CDR3 contains 13 residues. Germline CDR1 and CDR2: MNHNS and SASEGT. The CDR3 DNA is TGTGCCAGCAGGGGACAGATAAACACTGAAGCTTTCTTT. Translating it yields CASRGQINTEAFF.

The rearrangement joins TRBV25-1 to TRBJ2-5; perhaps TRBD1 as D (6 bases). Germline V gene lookup returns CDR1 MGHDK and CDR2 SYGVNS. V lost 8 bases and J lost 2, with 15 bases in between. CDR3 size: 14 residues. CDR3 coding DNA: TGTGCCAGCGGGGGACACCACGTACAAGAGACCCAGTACTTC. Its translation: CASGGHHVQETQYF.

For the CDR3, the DNA is TGTGCCAGCAGCTTTCGTCCCGGTAGTGAAGCTTTCTTT. This sequence encodes CASSFRPGSEAFF. The rearrangement links TRBV11-3 to TRBJ1-1; no clear D gene. CDR1 and CDR2 from the germline V gene are SGHNT and YENEEA. V lost 3 bases and J 7 bases, leaving 12 bases between the germline ends. The CDR3 totals 13 residues.

This clone was seen a handful of times. V and J are TRBV9 and TRBJ2-1, with TRBD1 matching 10 bases. Germline CDR1 and CDR2: SGDLS and YYNGEE. V gave up 4 bases and J gave up 2 bases; unmatched junction bases: 6. CDR3 size: 16 residues. CDR3 sequence reads: CASSTTGTGAYNEQFF. The CDR3 DNA is TGTGCCAGCAGCACCACCGGGACAGGGGCCTACAATGAGCAGTTCTTC.

V is TRBV6-5 and J is TRBJ2-7, with 7 nucleotides matching TRBD1. Germline V gives CDR1 MNHEY, CDR2 SVGAGI. The CDR3 loop spans 14 amino acids. The ends lost 5 bases at V and 0 bases at J; junction bases unmatched: 4. Here the CDR3 reads CASSEQGSSYEQYF. The CDR3 DNA reads as TGTGCCAGCAGTGAACAGGGGAGCTCCTACGAGCAGTACTTC.

This chain uses TRBV4-2 with TRBJ2-3, with 7 bases lining up with TRBD1. V lost 0 bases and J lost 3; bases outside the gene matches: 3. The CDR3 spans 15 residues. The germline gives CDR1 LGHNA, CDR2 YNFKEQ. CDR3 nucleotides: TGTGCCAGCAGCCAAGATCGACAGGGTACAGATACGCAGTATTTT. This translates into CASSQDRQGTDTQYF.

Only a few counts were recorded for this clone. V is TRBV18 and J is TRBJ2-7; 9 bases fit TRBD1. Germline trimming cut 3 bases from V and 3 bases from J; bases unmatched to any gene: 6. The V gene's germline CDR1 is KGHSH and CDR2 LQKENI. The CDR3 has 15 residues. The CDR3 DNA is TGTGCCAGCTCACCTACCGGGACAGGGTACTACGAGCAGTACTTC. Amino acids: CASSPTGTGYYEQYF.

Notes on this clone: Other nucleotide sequences in the sample specify the same CDR3. The chain uses TRBV5-1 and TRBJ1-1; D ambiguous. Germline V gene lookup returns CDR1 SGHRS and CDR2 YFSETQ. This CDR3 is 14 amino acids long. Trimming cost V 0 bases and J 5 bases, with 11 bases left between them. CDR3 coding DNA: TGCGCCAGCAGCTTGGTCGACGCAGGAACTGAAGCTTTCTTT. This codes for CASSLVDAGTEAFF. Filled out from reference TRBV5-1 and TRBJ1-1, the complete variable domain reads KAGVTQTPRYLIKTRGQQVTLSCSPISGHRSVSWYQQTPGQGLQFLFEYFSETQRNKGNFPGRFSGRQFSNSRSEMNVSTLELGDSALYLCASSLVDAGTEAFFGQGTRLTVV.

The chain has TRBV11-3 and TRBJ2-5; D remains ambiguous. Near its end, the DNA agrees better with TRBJ2-7, so the J call may be wrong. The CDR3 covers 14 residues. Looked up from germline, CDR1 is SGHNT and CDR2 is YENEEA. Written as DNA, the CDR3 is TGTGCCAGCAGTGTGACTGCTAGCTCCTACGAGCAGTACTTC. Translation gives CASSVTASSYEQYF.

The chain employs TRBV7-2 and TRBJ1-3; D not resolved. Germline V gene lookup returns CDR1 SGHTA and CDR2 FQGNSA. V lost 4 bases, J lost 2 bases, and 6 bases lay in between. The CDR3 is 13 residues long. The CDR3 DNA sequence: TGTGCCAGCAGCTCAGATGCTGGAAACACCATATATTTT. It is translated as CASSSDAGNTIYF.

The chain couples TRBV5-1 to TRBJ2-7, with 8 bases fitting TRBD1. Germline CDR1 SGHRS, CDR2 YFSETQ. This CDR3 contains 16 residues. With V trimmed by 6 bases and J by 0 bases, 11 bases remained unmatched. The CDR3, as DNA: TGCGCCAGCAAGGACAGGGTGGGTGTTTACTCCTACGAGCAGTACTTC. Protein sequence: CASKDRVGVYSYEQYF.

V usage is TRBV19 and J usage is TRBJ2-1; a possible D gene is TRBD2 (5 bases). The germline V gene encodes CDR1 LNHDA and CDR2 SQIVND (reference sequence). This CDR3 is 11 amino acids long. V was pared by 4 bases and J by 10 bases, with 8 bases between. The CDR3 nucleotides read TGTGCCAGTAGTAAGTCGGGGGAGCAGTTCTTC. It translates to CASSKSGEQFF.

J is TRBJ2-5 and V is TRBV5-4; 15 nucleotides line up with TRBD2. The CDR3 length is 15 residues. V lost 4 bases to trimming and J lost 4 bases; unmatched junction nucleotides: 2. Looked up from germline, CDR1 is SGHNT and CDR2 is YYREEE (reference sequence). The CDR3 nucleotides are TGTGCCAGCAGCGGACTAGCGGGAGGGCCAGAGACCCAGTACTTC. Protein product: CASSGLAGGPETQYF.

The chain couples TRBV7-2 to TRBJ2-7, with 10 nucleotides matching TRBD2. This CDR3 comprises 15 residues. V was pared by 5 bases and J by 4 bases, with 8 bases of the junction left unmatched. Looked up from germline, CDR1 is SGHTA and CDR2 is FQGNSA. The CDR3 loop is CASSPLAGVRYEQYF. CDR3 nucleotide sequence: TGTGCCAGCAGCCCCCTAGCGGGAGTTCGGTACGAGCAGTACTTC.

In this sample, this clone turned up once. The J gene is TRBJ1-1, the V gene TRBV6-5; TRBD1 aligns across 7 bases. The CDR3 has 11 amino acids. The V and J ends lost 4 bases and 11 bases, in that order; junction bases with no gene match: 4. The germline CDR1 and CDR2 sequences are MNHEY and SVGAGI. The DNA of the CDR3 is TGTGCCAGCAGTTTACAGGGGCAGGCTTTCTTT. Protein sequence: CASSLQGQAFF.

The J gene is TRBJ2-7, the V gene TRBV27; 7 nucleotides match TRBD1. The J segment lost 0 bases and the V segment lost 6 bases, leaving 8 bases of the junction unmatched. In germline, CDR1 is MNHEY, CDR2 SMNVEV (reference sequence). This CDR3 spans 15 amino acids. The CDR3 region is CASSPDRVLSYEQYF. Here the CDR3 DNA reads TGTGCCAGCAGCCCCGACAGGGTCCTCTCCTACGAGCAGTACTTC.

The DNA for the CDR3 is TGTGCCAGCAGCCGCCCCGGGACATTGGGCACTGAAGCTTTCTTT. As protein: CASSRPGTLGTEAFF. This chain joins TRBV7-8 and TRBJ1-1, with a possible D match to TRBD1 (6 bases). The CDR3 runs to 15 residues. The V gene's germline CDR1 is SGHVS and CDR2 FQNEAQ. V lost 5 bases and J lost 4, with 17 bases in between. Looking up the rest from reference TRBV7-8 and TRBJ1-1 gives the full variable domain: GAGVSQSPRYKVAKRGQDVALRCDPISGHVSLFWYQQALGQGPEFLTYFQNEAQLDKSGLPSDRFFAERPEGSVSTLKIQRTQQEDSAVYLCASSRPGTLGTEAFFGQGTRLTVV.